This is a list of T cell receptor beta chains from one sample in a study of T cells expressing NK-cell markers. TCRdb processed the 5' RACE reads again and assigns one entry to each CDR3 protein, with no DNA. In total, the table holds 550,000 to 600,000 distinct CDR3 sequences. The sample consisted of blood T cells: a sorted CD56 or NKG2C T cell subset, CD4+ or CD8+ T cells, or bulk PBMC T cells (not recorded which). The origin of the receptors is a man between 18 and 35 years old in good health. CDR3s include the opening cysteine and the closing phenylalanine or tryptophan.

TRBV12-3/TRBV12-4	TRBJ2-1	CASRWTGWGEQFF
TRBV6-6	TRBJ1-6	CASSYSTSPLHF
TRBV12-3/TRBV12-4	TRBJ2-2	CASSFSQGRDTGELFF
TRBV7-9	TRBJ1-2	CASSPGGARDYGYTF
TRBV6-4	TRBJ2-6	CASSQGEGGANVLTF
TRBV29-1	TRBJ2-7	CSASGGGPYEQYF
TRBV3-1	TRBJ2-4	CASSQDRRGIQYF
TRBV27	TRBJ2-2	CAKLVFGGRNTGELFF
TRBV25-1	TRBJ2-7	CASSAGYEQYF
TRBV7-9	TRBJ2-1	CASSLVMGGGQWQFF
TRBV7-9	TRBJ1-1	CASSHVQPGNTEAFF
TRBV6-2/TRBV6-3	TRBJ2-7	CASSYREDSGSEQYF
TRBV18	TRBJ2-7	CASSPPRSGRAPYEQYF
TRBV6-5	TRBJ2-1	CASSYRLGEQFF
TRBV14	TRBJ2-3	CASSQDRQDTQYF
TRBV12-3/TRBV12-4	TRBJ2-1	CASRPSATYNEQFF
TRBV12-3/TRBV12-4	TRBJ2-1	CASSYRGLAGGGYNEQFF
TRBV24-1	TRBJ2-1	CATSDLGTGGGHEQFF
TRBV5-6	TRBJ2-2	CASSFLANTGELFF
TRBV27	TRBJ1-1	CASSLSGLGTEAFF
TRBV3-1	TRBJ2-1	CASSQDLATTYNEQFF
TRBV12-3/TRBV12-4	TRBJ2-1	CASSQGLAGGPGNEQFF
TRBV30	TRBJ1-5	CAWRQGGGNQPQHF